This T cell receptor (beta chain) comes out of a study of early T cells in non-severe SARS-CoV-2 infection. Study background: From unsorted whole blood, bulk RNA was sequenced, and the chains remained unpaired.

Deletions cut 1 base from V and 5 bases from J, with 11 bases between. The CDR3 is 14 amino acids. Germline CDR1 reads SGHVS; CDR2 reads FQNEAQ. The study's findings and limits: Private and CD4 specificities were missed by VDJdb matching, which favored anti-spike CD8 responses.

This clonotype was seen at least ten times. What it binds is not known. Each single cDNA molecule received a unique molecular identifier. TCRdb re-analysed the 5' RACE reads in MiXCR, keeping a single row per CDR3 protein. The sample lists tens of thousands of distinct CDR3 sequences; roughly a tenth were seen once. The receptor's source is an adult who was a healthcare worker with PCR-confirmed SARS-CoV-2 infection or an uninfected control (not recorded which). The chain joins TRBV7-8 to TRBJ1-1, with a weak D call TRBD1 (6 bases). Sample: whole blood. The CDR3 is CASSLGAGATEAFF. The CDR3 coding sequence is TGTGCCAGCAGCTTAGGGGCAGGGGCGACTGAAGCTTTCTTT.